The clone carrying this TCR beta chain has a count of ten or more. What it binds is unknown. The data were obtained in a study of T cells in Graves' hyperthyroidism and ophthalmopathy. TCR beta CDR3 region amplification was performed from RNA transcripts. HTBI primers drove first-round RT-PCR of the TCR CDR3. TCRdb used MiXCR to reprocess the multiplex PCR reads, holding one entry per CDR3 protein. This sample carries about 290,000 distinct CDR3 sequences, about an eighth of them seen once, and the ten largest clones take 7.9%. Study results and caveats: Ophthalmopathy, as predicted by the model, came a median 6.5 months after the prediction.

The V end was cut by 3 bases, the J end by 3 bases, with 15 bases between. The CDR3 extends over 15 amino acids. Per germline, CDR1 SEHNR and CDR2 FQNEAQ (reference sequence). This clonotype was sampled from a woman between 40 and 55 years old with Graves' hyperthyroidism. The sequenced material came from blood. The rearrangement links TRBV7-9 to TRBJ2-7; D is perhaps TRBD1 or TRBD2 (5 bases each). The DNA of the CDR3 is TGTGCCAGCAGCTTCGTGAGGGGTACCTTCTACGAGCAGTACTTC. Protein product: CASSFVRGTFYEQYF.